The 26 T cell receptor beta chains given below trace back to one sample, sequenced in a study of Graves' ophthalmopathy and Graves' hyperthyroidism. RNA transcripts served as template for amplifying TCR beta CDR3 sequences. The workflow started with a first-round RT-PCR run with HTBI primers and then moved on to a second-round multiplex PCR. TCRdb ran MiXCR on the multiplex PCR reads and lists one entry per CDR3 protein. This table has around 26,000 distinct CDR3 sequences, roughly 50% appearing once. The material sequenced was peripheral blood. The receptors shown here come from an adult woman with stable Graves' hyperthyroidism.

The chain employs TRBV19 and TRBJ2-7; D not resolved. This CDR3 contains 14 residues. Trimming removed 4 bases from V and 5 bases from J, with 15 bases in between. CDR1 is LNHDA and CDR2 is SQIVND in the germline V gene (reference sequence). CDR3 in amino acids: CASSRRDRANEQYF. For the CDR3, the DNA is TGTGCCAGTAGTAGGAGAGATAGGGCCAACGAGCAGTACTTC.

V and J are TRBV7-6 and TRBJ2-3; D is undetermined. Trimming left V 4 bases short and J 6 bases short, with 8 bases between. The CDR3 has 12 residues. Germline V gene sequence: CDR1 SGHVS, CDR2 FNYEAQ. The chain's CDR3 is CASSSSYDTQYF. CDR3 DNA sequence: TGTGCCAGCAGCTCTAGTTACGATACGCAGTATTTT.

The table lists this clonotype with many counts. CDR3 in amino acids: CASSPDPGTGASEQYF. DNA of the CDR3: TGCGCCAGCAGCCCAGACCCCGGGACAGGAGCCTCCGAGCAGTACTTC. The chain couples TRBV5-1 to TRBJ2-7; 8 bases align to TRBD1. The CDR3 extends over 16 amino acids. The junction had 15 bases not matched to a gene; V was cut back by 4 bases and J by 6 bases. The V gene's germline CDR1 is SGHRS and CDR2 YFSETQ.

The gene calls are TRBV12-5 and TRBJ2-7; D is perhaps TRBD1 (5 bases). Germline CDR1 reads LGHNT; CDR2 reads FRNRAP. CDR3 length: 17 residues. V was clipped by 3 bases and J by 3 bases, with 21 bases between them. CDR3 sequence: CASGFTRTEDSDYEQYF. The DNA for the CDR3 is TGTGCTAGTGGTTTTACCCGGACCGAAGACAGCGACTACGAGCAGTACTTC. The full variable domain, rest sourced from reference TRBV12-5 and TRBJ2-7, is DARVTQTPRHKVTEMGQEVTMRCQPILGHNTVFWYRQTMMQGLELLAYFRNRAPLDDSGMPKDRFSAEMPDATLATLKIQPSEPRDSAVYFCASGFTRTEDSDYEQYFGPGTRLTVT.

Sample share makes this clonotype medium-sized. CDR3 protein: CSARELTGDVQPQHF. CDR3 in DNA: TGCAGTGCTAGAGAATTGACAGGGGACGTTCAGCCCCAGCATTTT. This chain joins TRBV20-1 and TRBJ1-5; 8 nucleotides line up with TRBD1. With V trimmed by 0 bases and J by 6 bases, 7 bases remained unmatched. The CDR3 runs to 15 residues. Germline-derived CDR1 and CDR2 are DFQATT and SNEGSKA (reference sequence).

V is TRBV20-1 and J is TRBJ1-5; maybe TRBD1 (6 bases). Trimming took off 3 bases at V and 4 bases at J, with 19 bases between the two ends. Per the germline V gene, CDR1 is DFQATT and CDR2 is SNEGSKA (reference sequence). This CDR3 has 16 amino acids. The chain's CDR3 is CSARGLTGGKNQPQHF. The DNA of the CDR3 is TGCAGTGCTAGGGGCCTGACAGGTGGAAAGAATCAGCCCCAGCATTTT.

This clonotype has at least ten counts. The chain combines TRBV4-1 with TRBJ2-7, with TRBD1 identical over 8 bases. V was clipped by 1 base and J by 1 base; unmatched bases: 6. The CDR3 is made up of 16 amino acids. Germline assignment: CDR1 MGHRA and CDR2 YSYEKL. In DNA form, the CDR3 reads TGCGCCAGCAGCCAAGGGCCTGGGACAGGATCCTACGAGCAGTACTTC. This translates into CASSQGPGTGSYEQYF.

Ten or more counts support this clonotype. The V and J genes are TRBV6-6 and TRBJ2-7; TRBD1 aligns across 8 bases. This CDR3 comprises 13 residues. V shed 0 bases and J 12 bases; nucleotides not matched to a gene: 7. Germline V gene sequence: CDR1 MNHNY, CDR2 SVGAGI (reference sequence). The CDR3 here is CASSYSTQGARYF. The DNA of the CDR3 is TGTGCCAGCAGTTACTCGACTCAGGGGGCGAGGTACTTC.

This clonotype came up many times. The chain employs TRBV3-1 and TRBJ2-1; 7 bases align to TRBD2. V trimming: 1 base; J trimming: 7 bases; junction bases outside the gene matches: 10. The CDR3 runs 16 residues. Germline V gene data show CDR1 as LGHDT and CDR2 as YNNKEL (reference sequence). The CDR3, as DNA: TGTGCCAGCAGCCAAGTCGCAGCGGGAAGGGAAAATGAGCAGTTCTTC. This sequence encodes CASSQVAAGRENEQFF.

This clonotype has more than one count but fewer than ten. The chain couples TRBV20-1 to TRBJ2-7; D might be TRBD2 (5 bases). This CDR3 has 11 residues. The germline V gene encodes CDR1 DFQATT and CDR2 SNEGSKA (reference sequence). The germline V and J ends were trimmed by 5 bases and 4 bases, with 9 bases remaining between them. The CDR3 region has the DNA TGCAGTGCTGGCCGGGGATACGAGCAGTACTTC. Translated: CSAGRGYEQYF.

V and J are TRBV20-1 and TRBJ2-7; possibly TRBD2 for D (5 bases). This CDR3 has 11 amino acids. Germline V gives CDR1 DFQATT, CDR2 SNEGSKA (reference sequence). Between the trimmed V and J ends, which lost 3 bases and 9 bases, there was a span of 12 bases. Written as DNA, the CDR3 is TGCAGTGCTAGGAGGACCAGCGGGCAGTACTTC. Translated, it gives CSARRTSGQYF.

This clonotype ranks as medium-sized. The chain uses TRBV6-5 and TRBJ1-2, with 7 bases aligning to TRBD1. This CDR3 comprises 12 residues. CDR1 and CDR2 (germline): MNHEY, SVGAGI. Trimming cost V 7 bases and J 8 bases; bases outside gene matches: 7. In DNA, the CDR3 is TGTGCCAGCACCAACAGGGGACAAGGCTACACCTTC. Translating it yields CASTNRGQGYTF.

This clonotype occurred many times. The CDR3 spells CASSLFWGSETQYF. DNA for the CDR3: TGCGCCAGCAGCCTCTTTTGGGGGAGTGAGACCCAGTACTTC. J is TRBJ2-5 and V is TRBV4-1; D tentatively reads TRBD1 or TRBD2 (5 bases each). Germline CDR1 MGHRA, CDR2 YSYEKL. V gave up 4 bases and J gave up 5 bases, with 14 bases separating them. This CDR3 is built from 14 residues.

The chain joins TRBV12-3 or TRBV12-4 to TRBJ2-7; tentative D call: TRBD2 (6 bases). The CDR3 covers 13 residues. V was pared by 5 bases and J by 2 bases, with 10 bases between. Here the CDR3 reads CASSKEGAYEQYF. In DNA, the CDR3 is TGTGCCAGCAGTAAGGAGGGTGCCTACGAGCAGTACTTC.

This clonotype was detected only once. The conserved phenylalanine or tryptophan normally closing the CDR3 is absent here, so this likely arose from a read error. The rearrangement uses TRBV28 and TRBJ2-7; a weak D match, TRBD1 (6 bases). This CDR3 has 15 amino acids. CDR1 is MDHEN and CDR2 is SYDVKM in the germline V gene. V was shortened by 9 bases and J by 0 bases, with 18 bases between the two germline ends. The CDR3 spells CARRGPGQFSYEQYS. CDR3 nucleotides: TGTGCCAGAAGAGGACCGGGACAATTCTCCTACGAGCAGTACTCC.

With respect to this clonotype: Being one base from a much bigger clone, this may be a read error. The chain combines TRBV6-5 with TRBJ2-5; D is unresolved. This CDR3 has 16 residues. Germline values: CDR1 MNHEY, CDR2 SVGAGI. Between the trimmed V and J ends, which lost 0 bases and 5 bases, there was a span of 16 bases. CDR3 nucleotides: TGTGCCAGCAGTTACTCTTCTCTTATTAAAGCGGAGACCCAGTACTTC. This encodes CASSYSSLIKAETQYF.

This clonotype was recorded at least ten times. V gene TRBV28 combines with J gene TRBJ2-7, with 16 bases fitting TRBD2. Germline V gives CDR1 MDHEN, CDR2 SYDVKM. The CDR3 covers 15 residues. V trimming: 5 bases; J trimming: 7 bases; junction bases outside the gene matches: 5. CDR3: CASSPGLAGGLEQYF. The CDR3 DNA reads as TGTGCCAGCAGTCCGGGACTAGCGGGAGGGCTGGAGCAGTACTTC.

This clonotype was recorded at least ten times. V is TRBV28 and J is TRBJ2-7; D may be TRBD2 (6 bases). From germline, CDR1 is MDHEN and CDR2 SYDVKM. Trimming took 3 bases from V and 6 from J, leaving 18 bases between them. The CDR3 covers 15 residues. CDR3 amino acids: CASSLGGGHWGEQYF. As DNA, the CDR3 is TGTGCCAGCAGTTTGGGCGGAGGGCATTGGGGCGAGCAGTACTTC.

By share, this clonotype ranks as medium-sized (0.01 to 0.1%). The V call is TRBV5-8, the J call TRBJ2-7, with D hard to call. The CDR3 sequence is 10 residues long. Per the germline V gene, CDR1 is SGHTS and CDR2 is YDEGEE. V shed 4 bases and J shed 4 bases, with 3 bases lying between them. The CDR3 bases are TGTGCCAGCAGCGGTTACGAGCAGTACTTC. Translated, it gives CASSGYEQYF.

This clonotype was recorded at least ten times. A read error is possible here, since a much larger clone lies one base away. The chain couples TRBV27 to TRBJ2-7, with D hard to call. The germline V and J ends were trimmed by 4 bases and 3 bases, with 4 bases remaining between them. CDR3 length equals 11 residues. The germline gives CDR1 MNHEY, CDR2 SMNVEV (reference sequence). This CDR3 reads CASSSDYEQYF. As DNA, the CDR3 is TGTGCCAGCAGTTCTGACTACGAGCAGTACTTC.

This clonotype is judged medium-sized. The V gene is TRBV7-9, the J gene TRBJ2-1; 7 bases map to TRBD2. The CDR3 covers 16 residues. V was pared by 2 bases and J by 6 bases, with 10 bases of the junction left unmatched. Germline CDR1 reads SEHNR; CDR2 reads FQNEAQ (reference sequence). This chain's CDR3 is CASSLPPGLWGNEQFF. CDR3 nucleotides: TGTGCCAGCAGCTTACCGCCGGGACTATGGGGCAATGAGCAGTTCTTC.

The chain links TRBV15 to TRBJ2-1, with D maybe TRBD2 (6 bases). Germline lookup yields CDR1 LNHNV and CDR2 YYDKDF (reference sequence). V lost 1 base and J 3 bases, leaving 16 bases between the germline ends. The CDR3 covers 17 residues. This chain's CDR3 is CATSRVRGGRGYNEQFF. In DNA, the CDR3 is TGTGCCACCAGCAGAGTACGTGGAGGGCGAGGCTACAATGAGCAGTTCTTC.

This clonotype occurred many times. Since a much larger clone is just one base distant, this may be a read error. V is TRBV5-1 and J is TRBJ2-2; TRBD2 matches at 7 bases. The CDR3 has 16 amino acids. Germline V gene sequence: CDR1 SGHRS, CDR2 YFSETQ. The CDR3 loop reads CAGSLDVGGPTGELFF. DNA for the CDR3: TGCGCCGGCAGCTTGGATGTGGGAGGGCCGACCGGGGAGCTGTTTTTT.

This clonotype came up once. This CDR3 reads CASPGAGVNNEQFF. CDR3 coding DNA: TGCGCCAGCCCTGGTGCGGGCGTTAACAATGAGCAGTTCTTC. J is TRBJ2-1 and V is TRBV10-2, with a possible D match to TRBD2 (5 bases). V lost 8 bases to trimming and J lost 5 bases, with 16 bases between them. From germline, CDR1 is WSHSY and CDR2 SAAADI. There are 14 residues in the CDR3.

This clonotype is categorized as medium-sized. The V call is TRBV7-6, the J call TRBJ2-1, with D possibly matching TRBD2 (6 bases). CDR3 length: 17 residues. V was cut by 4 bases and J by 0 bases, with 16 bases left in between. The V gene's germline CDR1 is SGHVS and CDR2 FNYEAQ. Written as DNA, the CDR3 is TGTGCCAGCAGCTCCTCCATTGCGGGGAGCTCCTACAATGAGCAGTTCTTC. This codes for CASSSSIAGSSYNEQFF.

The chain employs TRBV20-1 and TRBJ2-1; TRBD2 agrees at 8 bases. V shed 6 bases and J 6 bases; nucleotides not matched to a gene: 13. The CDR3 extends over 15 amino acids. The V gene's germline CDR1 is DFQATT and CDR2 SNEGSKA (reference sequence). Written as DNA, the CDR3 is TGCAGTGCCTCTCTTCCAGGAGCGGGAGTCAATGAGCAGTTCTTC. This encodes CSASLPGAGVNEQFF.